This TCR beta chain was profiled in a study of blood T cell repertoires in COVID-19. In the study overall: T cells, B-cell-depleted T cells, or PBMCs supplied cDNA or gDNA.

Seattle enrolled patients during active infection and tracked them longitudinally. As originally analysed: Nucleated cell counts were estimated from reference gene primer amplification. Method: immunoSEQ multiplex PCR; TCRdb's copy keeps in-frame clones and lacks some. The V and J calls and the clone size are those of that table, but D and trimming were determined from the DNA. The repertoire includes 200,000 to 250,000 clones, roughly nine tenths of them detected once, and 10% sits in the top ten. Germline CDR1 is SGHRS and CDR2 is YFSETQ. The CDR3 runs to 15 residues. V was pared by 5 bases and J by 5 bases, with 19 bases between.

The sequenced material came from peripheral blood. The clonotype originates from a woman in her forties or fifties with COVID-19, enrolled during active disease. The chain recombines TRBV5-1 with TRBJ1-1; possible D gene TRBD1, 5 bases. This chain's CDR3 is CASRSGTGGGTEAFF. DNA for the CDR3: TGCGCCAGCAGATCCGGGACCGGGGGAGGGACTGAAGCTTTCTTT. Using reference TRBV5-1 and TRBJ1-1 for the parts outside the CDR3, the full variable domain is KAGVTQTPRYLIKTRGQQVTLSCSPISGHRSVSWYQQTPGQGLQFLFEYFSETQRNKGNFPGRFSGRQFSNSRSEMNVSTLELGDSALYLCASRSGTGGGTEAFFGQGTRLTVV.